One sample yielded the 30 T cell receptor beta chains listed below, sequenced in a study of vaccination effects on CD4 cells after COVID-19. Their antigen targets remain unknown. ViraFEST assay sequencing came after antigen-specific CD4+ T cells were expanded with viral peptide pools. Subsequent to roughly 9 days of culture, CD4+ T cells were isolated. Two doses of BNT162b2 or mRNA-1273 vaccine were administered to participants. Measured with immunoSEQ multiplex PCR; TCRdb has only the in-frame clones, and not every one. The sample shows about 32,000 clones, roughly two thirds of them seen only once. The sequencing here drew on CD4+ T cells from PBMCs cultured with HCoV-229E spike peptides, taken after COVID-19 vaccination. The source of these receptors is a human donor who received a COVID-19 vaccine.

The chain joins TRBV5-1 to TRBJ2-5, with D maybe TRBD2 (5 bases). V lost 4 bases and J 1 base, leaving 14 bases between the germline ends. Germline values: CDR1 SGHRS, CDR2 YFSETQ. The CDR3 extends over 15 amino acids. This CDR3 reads CASSVGAVAQETQYF. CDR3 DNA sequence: TGCGCCAGCAGCGTTGGAGCGGTTGCCCAAGAGACCCAGTACTTC.

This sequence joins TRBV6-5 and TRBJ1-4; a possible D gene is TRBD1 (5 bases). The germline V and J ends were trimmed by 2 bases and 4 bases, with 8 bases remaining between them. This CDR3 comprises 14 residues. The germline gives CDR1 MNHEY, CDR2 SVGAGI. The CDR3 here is CASSYRGGNEKLFF. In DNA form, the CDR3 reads TGTGCCAGCAGTTACAGGGGAGGTAATGAAAAACTGTTTTTT.

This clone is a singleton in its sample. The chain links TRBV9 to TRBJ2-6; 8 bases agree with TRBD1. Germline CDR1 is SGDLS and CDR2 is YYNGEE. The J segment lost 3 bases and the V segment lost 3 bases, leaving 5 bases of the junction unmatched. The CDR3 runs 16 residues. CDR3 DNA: TGTGCCAGCAGCGCCCAGGGGGCGCTTGGGGCCAACGTCCTGACTTTC. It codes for CASSAQGALGANVLTF. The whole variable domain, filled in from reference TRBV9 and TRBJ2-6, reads DSGVTQTPKHLITATGQRVTLRCSPRSGDLSVYWYQQSLDQGLQFLIQYYNGEERAKGNILERFSAQQFPDLHSELNLSSLELGDSALYFCASSAQGALGANVLTFGAGSRLTVL.

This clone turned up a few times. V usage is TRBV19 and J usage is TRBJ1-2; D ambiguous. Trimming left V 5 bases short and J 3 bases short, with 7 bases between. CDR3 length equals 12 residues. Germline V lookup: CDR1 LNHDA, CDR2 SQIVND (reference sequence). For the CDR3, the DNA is TGTGCCAGTAGTGACGTAGACTATGGCTACACCTTC. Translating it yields CASSDVDYGYTF.

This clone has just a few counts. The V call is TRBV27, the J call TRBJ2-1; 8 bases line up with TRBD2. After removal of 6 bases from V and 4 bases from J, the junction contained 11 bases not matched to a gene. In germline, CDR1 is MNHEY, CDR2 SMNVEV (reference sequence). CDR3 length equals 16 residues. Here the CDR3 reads CASSRAAGGGYNEQFF. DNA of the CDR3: TGTGCCAGCAGCCGGGCGGCGGGAGGAGGGTACAATGAGCAGTTCTTC.

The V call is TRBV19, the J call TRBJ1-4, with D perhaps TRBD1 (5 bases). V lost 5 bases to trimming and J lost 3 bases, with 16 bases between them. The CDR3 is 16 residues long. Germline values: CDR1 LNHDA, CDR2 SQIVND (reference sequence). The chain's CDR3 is CASSPWGDGANEKLFF. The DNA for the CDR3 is TGTGCCAGTAGTCCCTGGGGGGATGGTGCTAATGAAAAACTGTTTTTT.

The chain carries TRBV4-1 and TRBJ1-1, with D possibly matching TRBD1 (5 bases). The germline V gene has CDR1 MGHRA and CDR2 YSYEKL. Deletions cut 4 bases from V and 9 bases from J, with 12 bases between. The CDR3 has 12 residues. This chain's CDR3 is CASSPASGKAFF. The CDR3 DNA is TGCGCCAGCAGCCCCGCGTCAGGGAAAGCTTTCTTT.

The CDR3 is CATRIGDSQAYSNQPQHF. In DNA form, the CDR3 reads TGTGCCACCAGGATAGGGGACAGCCAGGCCTATAGCAATCAGCCCCAGCATTTT. The chain couples TRBV19 to TRBJ1-5; 7 nucleotides line up with TRBD1. The CDR3 sequence is 18 residues long. With V trimmed by 10 bases and J by 0 bases, 18 bases remained unmatched. The germline V gene has CDR1 LNHDA and CDR2 SQIVND (reference sequence).

For the CDR3, the DNA is TGTGCCAGTAGTATAGGAGGGACTAGCGGGTCCTACGAGCAGTACTTC. Residues: CASSIGGTSGSYEQYF. The chain couples TRBV19 to TRBJ2-7; 12 positions agree with TRBD2. This CDR3 contains 16 residues. Unmatched junction bases numbered 2, after V lost 1 base and J lost 1 base. Germline V gene data show CDR1 as LNHDA and CDR2 as SQIVND (reference sequence).

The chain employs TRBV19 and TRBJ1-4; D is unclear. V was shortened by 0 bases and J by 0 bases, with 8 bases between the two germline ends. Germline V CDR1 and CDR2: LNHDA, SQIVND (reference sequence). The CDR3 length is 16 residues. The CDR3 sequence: CASSIDAGATNEKLFF. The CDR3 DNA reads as TGTGCCAGTAGTATAGATGCGGGAGCAACTAATGAAAAACTGTTTTTT.

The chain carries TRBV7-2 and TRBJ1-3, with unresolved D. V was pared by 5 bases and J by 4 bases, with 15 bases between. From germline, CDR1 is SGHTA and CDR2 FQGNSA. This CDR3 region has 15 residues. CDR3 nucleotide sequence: TGTGCCAGCAGCCTCGGGCCAACGGTGGGAAACACCATATATTTT. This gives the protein CASSLGPTVGNTIYF.

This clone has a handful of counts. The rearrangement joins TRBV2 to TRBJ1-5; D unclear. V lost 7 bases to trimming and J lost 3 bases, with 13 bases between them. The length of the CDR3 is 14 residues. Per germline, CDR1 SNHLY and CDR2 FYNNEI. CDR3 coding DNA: TGTGCCAGCAAGGGAGGACTTCACAATCAGCCCCAGCATTTT. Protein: CASKGGLHNQPQHF.

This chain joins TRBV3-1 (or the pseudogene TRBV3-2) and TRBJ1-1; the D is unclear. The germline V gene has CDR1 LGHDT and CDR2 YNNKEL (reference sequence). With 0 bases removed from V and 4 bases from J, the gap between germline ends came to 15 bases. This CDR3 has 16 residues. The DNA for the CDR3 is TGTGCCAGCAGCCAAGATTGGGGAGGGTTAGGCACTGAAGCTTTCTTT. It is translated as CASSQDWGGLGTEAFF.

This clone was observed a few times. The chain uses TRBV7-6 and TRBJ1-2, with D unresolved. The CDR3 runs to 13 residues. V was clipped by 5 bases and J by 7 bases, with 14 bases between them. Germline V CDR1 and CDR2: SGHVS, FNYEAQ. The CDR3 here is CASSPNEGVGYTF. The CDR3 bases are TGTGCCAGCAGCCCCAATGAAGGTGTTGGCTACACCTTC.

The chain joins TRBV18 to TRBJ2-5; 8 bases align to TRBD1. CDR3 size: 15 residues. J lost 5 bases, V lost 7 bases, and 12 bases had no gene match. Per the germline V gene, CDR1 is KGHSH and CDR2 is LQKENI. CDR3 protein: CASLPRAGGDETQYF. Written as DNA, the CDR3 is TGTGCCAGCTTACCCCGGGCAGGGGGCGATGAGACCCAGTACTTC.

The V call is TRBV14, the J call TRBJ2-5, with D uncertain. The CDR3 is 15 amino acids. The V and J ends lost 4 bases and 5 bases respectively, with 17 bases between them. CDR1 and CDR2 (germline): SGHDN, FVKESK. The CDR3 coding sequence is TGTGCCAGCAGCCCTATTCCGGAGCGCAGGGAGACCCAGTACTTC. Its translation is CASSPIPERRETQYF. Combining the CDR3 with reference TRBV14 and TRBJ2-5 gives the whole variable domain EAGVTQFPSHSVIEKGQTVTLRCDPISGHDNLYWYRRVMGKEIKFLLHFVKESKQDESGMPNNRFLAERTGGTYSTLKVQPAELEDSGVYFCASSPIPERRETQYFGPGTRLLVL.

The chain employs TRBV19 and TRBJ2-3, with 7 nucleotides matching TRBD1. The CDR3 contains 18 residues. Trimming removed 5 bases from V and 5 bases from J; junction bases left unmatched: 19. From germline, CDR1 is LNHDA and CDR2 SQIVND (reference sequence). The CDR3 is CASSGDRTTLKTRDTQYF. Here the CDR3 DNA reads TGTGCCAGTAGTGGGGACAGAACAACCCTTAAAACACGAGATACGCAGTATTTT. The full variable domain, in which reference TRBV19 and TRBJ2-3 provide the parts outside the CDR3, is DGGITQSPKYLFRKEGQNVTLSCEQNLNHDAMYWYRQDPGQGLRLIYYSQIVNDFQKGDIAEGYSVSREKKESFPLTVTSAQKNPTAFYLCASSGDRTTLKTRDTQYFGPGTRLTVL.

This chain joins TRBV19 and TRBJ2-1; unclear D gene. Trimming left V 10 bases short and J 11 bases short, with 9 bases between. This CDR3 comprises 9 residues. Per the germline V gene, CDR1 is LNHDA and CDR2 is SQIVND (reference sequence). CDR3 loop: CATQTKQFF. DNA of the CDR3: TGTGCCACCCAAACGAAGCAGTTCTTC.

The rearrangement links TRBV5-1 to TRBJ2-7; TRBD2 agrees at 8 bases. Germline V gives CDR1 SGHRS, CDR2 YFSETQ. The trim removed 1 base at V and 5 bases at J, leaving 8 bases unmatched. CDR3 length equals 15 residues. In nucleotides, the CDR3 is TGCGCCAGCAGCTTGTCGGTTAGCGGGATGAACGAGCAGTACTTC. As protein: CASSLSVSGMNEQYF.

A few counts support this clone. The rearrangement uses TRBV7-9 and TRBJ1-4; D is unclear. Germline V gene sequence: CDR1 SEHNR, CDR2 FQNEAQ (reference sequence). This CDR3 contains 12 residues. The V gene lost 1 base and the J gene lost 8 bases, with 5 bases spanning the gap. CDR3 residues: CASSLGSEKLFF. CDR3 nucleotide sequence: TGTGCCAGCAGCTTAGGGTCAGAAAAACTGTTTTTT.

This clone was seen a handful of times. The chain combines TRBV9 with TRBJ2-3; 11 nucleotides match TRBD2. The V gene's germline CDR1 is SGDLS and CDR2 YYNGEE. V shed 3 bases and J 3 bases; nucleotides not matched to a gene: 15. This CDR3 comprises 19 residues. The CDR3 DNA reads TGTGCCAGCAGCGATCCGGGACTAGCGGTATGGTTAGGGACAGATACGCAGTATTTT. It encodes CASSDPGLAVWLGTDTQYF. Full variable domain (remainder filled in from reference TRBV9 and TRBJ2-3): DSGVTQTPKHLITATGQRVTLRCSPRSGDLSVYWYQQSLDQGLQFLIQYYNGEERAKGNILERFSAQQFPDLHSELNLSSLELGDSALYFCASSDPGLAVWLGTDTQYFGPGTRLTVL.

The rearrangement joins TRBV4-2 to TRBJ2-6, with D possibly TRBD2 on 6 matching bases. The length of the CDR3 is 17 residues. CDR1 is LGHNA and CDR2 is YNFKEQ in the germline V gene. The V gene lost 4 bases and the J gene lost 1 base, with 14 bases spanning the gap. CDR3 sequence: CASSRTSRTSGANVLTF. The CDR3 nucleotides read TGTGCCAGCAGCCGAACTAGCCGGACTTCTGGGGCCAACGTCCTGACTTTC.

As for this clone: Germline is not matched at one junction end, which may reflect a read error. The CDR3 is CASSLSYATNKKLFF. In DNA, the CDR3 is TGTGCCAGCAGTTTATCTTATGCAACTAATAAAAAACTGTTTTTT. This rearrangement joins TRBV27 to TRBJ1-4; D gene uncertain. Germline V gene lookup returns CDR1 MNHEY and CDR2 SMNVEV (reference sequence). The length of the CDR3 is 15 residues.

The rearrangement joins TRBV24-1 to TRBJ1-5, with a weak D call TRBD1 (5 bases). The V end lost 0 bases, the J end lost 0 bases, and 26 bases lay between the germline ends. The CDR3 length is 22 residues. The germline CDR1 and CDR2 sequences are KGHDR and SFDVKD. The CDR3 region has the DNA TGTGCCACCAGTGATTTGCGGCGCTCGAGAGGGGAAGGGACTTATAGCAATCAGCCCCAGCATTTT. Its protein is CATSDLRRSRGEGTYSNQPQHF.

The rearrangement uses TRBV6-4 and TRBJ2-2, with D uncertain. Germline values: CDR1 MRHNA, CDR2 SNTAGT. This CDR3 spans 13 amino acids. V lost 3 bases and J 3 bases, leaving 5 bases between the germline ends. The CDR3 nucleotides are TGTGCCAGCAGTGAACGAGACACCGGGGAGCTGTTTTTT. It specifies CASSERDTGELFF.

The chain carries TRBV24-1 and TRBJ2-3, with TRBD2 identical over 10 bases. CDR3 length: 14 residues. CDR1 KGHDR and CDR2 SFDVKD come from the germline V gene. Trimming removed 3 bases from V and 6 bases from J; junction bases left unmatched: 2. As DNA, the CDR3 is TGTGCCACCAGTGATAGCGGGAGGGCCGATACGCAGTATTTT. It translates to CATSDSGRADTQYF.

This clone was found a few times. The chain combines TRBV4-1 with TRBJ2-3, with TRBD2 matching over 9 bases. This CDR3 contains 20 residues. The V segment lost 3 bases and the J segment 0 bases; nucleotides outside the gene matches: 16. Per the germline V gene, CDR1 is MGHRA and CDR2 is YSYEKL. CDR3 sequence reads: CASSQPPLVAGAPSTDTQYF. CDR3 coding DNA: TGCGCCAGCAGCCAGCCCCCCTTGGTAGCGGGAGCACCTAGCACAGATACGCAGTATTTT.

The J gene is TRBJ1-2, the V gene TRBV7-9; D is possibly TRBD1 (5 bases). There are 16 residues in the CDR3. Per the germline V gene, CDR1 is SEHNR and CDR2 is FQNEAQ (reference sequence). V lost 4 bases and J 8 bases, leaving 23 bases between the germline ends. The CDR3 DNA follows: TGTGCCAGCAGCTCCAGACCGGGACTACAGGCAGGAGGCTACACCTTC. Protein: CASSSRPGLQAGGYTF.

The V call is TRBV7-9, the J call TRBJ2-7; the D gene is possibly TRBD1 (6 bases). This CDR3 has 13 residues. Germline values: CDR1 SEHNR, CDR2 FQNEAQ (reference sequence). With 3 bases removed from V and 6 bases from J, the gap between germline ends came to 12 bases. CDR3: CASSLSTGIEQYF. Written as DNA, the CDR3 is TGTGCCAGCAGCTTGTCCACAGGGATCGAGCAGTACTTC.

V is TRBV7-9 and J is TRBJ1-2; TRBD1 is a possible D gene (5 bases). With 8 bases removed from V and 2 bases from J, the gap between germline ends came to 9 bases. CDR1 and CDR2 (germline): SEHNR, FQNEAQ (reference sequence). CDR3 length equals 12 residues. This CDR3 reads CASSGGNYGYTF. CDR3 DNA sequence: TGTGCCAGCTCGGGGGGAAACTATGGCTACACCTTC.